This TCR beta chain comes out of a study of T cell repertoires in cytomegalovirus infection. On the study more broadly: CMV infection and matching HLA type were both indicated by public TCR beta signatures.

For this clonotype: The antigen is not known.

The CDR3 is 13 residues long. V shed 8 bases and J 6 bases; nucleotides not matched to a gene: 4. Per germline, CDR1 LNHDA and CDR2 SQIVND (reference sequence). TCRdb redid the calling of the reads with MiXCR, one entry per CDR3 protein. The sample yields about 490,000 distinct CDR3 sequences, more than 15% seen once. Findings and caveats of the study: The study identified carriers of CMV plus the relevant HLA from cumulative public TCR beta family frequency. The study found HLA-C-restricted CMV-specific TCR beta clonotypes dominating the ex vivo response.

The TCR originated in a human donor in good health (CMV status not recorded). Some clones in this sample may be carry-over from other donors' samples. The V and J genes are TRBV19 and TRBJ1-2; 12 positions agree with TRBD1. Sequenced sample: CD8+ T cells from PBMCs. The chain's CDR3 is CASARDRGHGYTF. CDR3 bases: TGTGCCAGTGCTCGGGACAGGGGGCATGGCTACACCTTC.